These 16 T cell receptor beta chains came from one sample sequenced in a study of shared clonotypes between healthy human individuals. Profiled with immunoSEQ multiplex PCR; TCRdb holds only in-frame clones, not every one. The repertoire includes over a million clones, roughly 95% of them detected once, and 0.95% to 1.5% sits in the top ten. The specimen sequenced was naive CD4+ T cells sorted from blood. Subset in this sample: CD45RA+ positively selected. The receptors shown here come from a man aged 25-45 years in good health.

V and J are TRBV11-2 and TRBJ2-3, with a possible D match to TRBD1 (5 bases). V shed 6 bases and J shed 0 bases, with 10 bases lying between them. The CDR3 is made up of 14 amino acids. Looked up from germline, CDR1 is SGHAT and CDR2 is FQNNGV. DNA for the CDR3: TGTGCCAGCAGAGACAGATTAAGCACAGATACGCAGTATTTT. Amino acids: CASRDRLSTDTQYF.

V gene TRBV7-2 combines with J gene TRBJ2-5; the match to TRBD1 covers 8 bases. CDR3 length equals 14 residues. Trimming took 3 bases from V and 3 from J; bases not matched to a gene: 3. Germline CDR1 and CDR2: SGHTA and FQGNSA. Here the CDR3 reads CASSFRTGKETQYF. In nucleotides, the CDR3 is TGTGCCAGCAGCTTTCGGACAGGGAAAGAGACCCAGTACTTC.

The chain is built from TRBV9 and TRBJ2-1; D may be TRBD1 or TRBD2 (5 bases each). Germline assignment: CDR1 SGDLS and CDR2 YYNGEE. Between the trimmed V and J ends, which lost 3 bases and 10 bases, there was a span of 23 bases. The length of the CDR3 is 16 residues. CDR3 amino acids: CASSGPTARGAQEQFF. CDR3 sequence (DNA): TGTGCCAGCAGCGGCCCGACGGCCCGAGGGGCACAGGAGCAGTTCTTC.

The gene calls are TRBV7-7 and TRBJ2-2; D gene uncertain. Trimming cost V 2 bases and J 4 bases, with 5 bases left between them. The CDR3 contains 13 residues. The V gene's germline CDR1 is SSHAT and CDR2 FNYEAQ (reference sequence). The CDR3 reads CASSLIRTGELFF. The CDR3 nucleotides are TGTGCCAGCAGCTTAATTCGCACCGGGGAGCTGTTTTTT.

This chain links TRBV6-1 with TRBJ1-5, with a weak D call TRBD1 (5 bases). V gave up 8 bases and J gave up 3 bases, with 14 bases separating them. Germline loops: CDR1 MNHNS, CDR2 SASEGT. This CDR3 has 14 residues. CDR3 coding DNA: TGTGCCAGCGGGGCCCTCGTGCCCAATCAGCCCCAGCATTTT. Its translation is CASGALVPNQPQHF.

The chain joins TRBV2 to TRBJ2-2, with TRBD1 matching 12 bases. Looked up from germline, CDR1 is SNHLY and CDR2 is FYNNEI. The CDR3 is 15 amino acids. Trimming removed 4 bases from V and 6 bases from J; junction bases left unmatched: 3. As DNA, the CDR3 is TGTGCCAGCAGTGGGGACAGGGGGCAATCCGGGGAGCTGTTTTTT. This translates into CASSGDRGQSGELFF.

The gene calls are TRBV28 and TRBJ2-2; 11 bases align to TRBD1. Germline V gives CDR1 MDHEN, CDR2 SYDVKM. The CDR3 covers 15 residues. After removal of 5 bases from V and 8 bases from J, the junction contained 7 bases not matched to a gene. The chain's CDR3 is CASSPGQGARGELFF. The CDR3, as DNA: TGTGCCAGCAGTCCCGGACAGGGGGCGCGGGGGGAGCTGTTTTTT.

As regards this clone: Other DNA variants within this sample encode the same CDR3. The rearrangement uses TRBV27 and TRBJ2-1; D remains ambiguous. The germline CDR1 and CDR2 sequences are MNHEY and SMNVEV (reference sequence). V gave up 6 bases and J gave up 3 bases, with 9 bases separating them. This CDR3 contains 13 residues. CDR3 nucleotides: TGTGCCAGCAGCCGACCCAGCTACAATGAGCAGTTCTTC. Translation gives CASSRPSYNEQFF.

The count of this clone is one. The DNA of the CDR3 is TGCGCCAGCAGCAAGGGACTAGCGGGAGGAACAAGCACAGATACGCAGTATTTT. Translation gives CASSKGLAGGTSTDTQYF. J is TRBJ2-3 and V is TRBV5-1; 15 nucleotides align to TRBD2. CDR1 SGHRS and CDR2 YFSETQ come from the germline V gene. The V gene end was trimmed by 4 bases and the J gene end by 0 bases; junction bases not matched to a gene: 6. This CDR3 spans 18 amino acids.

The chain employs TRBV28 and TRBJ1-5; 7 bases map to TRBD1. The CDR3 sequence is 14 residues long. Trimming cost V 3 bases and J 3 bases; bases outside gene matches: 2. The germline V gene has CDR1 MDHEN and CDR2 SYDVKM. CDR3: CASSFTGDNQPQHF. The CDR3 bases are TGTGCCAGCAGTTTTACAGGGGACAATCAGCCCCAGCATTTT. Supplemented by reference TRBV28 and TRBJ1-5, the full variable domain reads DVKVTQSSRYLVKRTGEKVFLECVQDMDHENMFWYRQDPGLGLRLIYFSYDVKMKEKGDIPEGYSVSREKKERFSLILESASTNQTSMYLCASSFTGDNQPQHFGDGTRLSIL.

The chain is built from TRBV5-6 and TRBJ2-3; TRBD1 is a possible D gene (5 bases). From germline, CDR1 is SGHDT and CDR2 YYEEEE. V gave up 4 bases and J gave up 0 bases, with 9 bases separating them. The CDR3 is made up of 14 amino acids. CDR3 nucleotide sequence: TGTGCCAGCAGCCCGACAGCCAGCACAGATACGCAGTATTTT. Protein product: CASSPTASTDTQYF.

The chain links TRBV7-8 to TRBJ2-5, with D perhaps matching TRBD1 (6 bases). The V end was cut by 7 bases, the J end by 5 bases, with 20 bases between. The CDR3 sequence is 15 residues long. Germline V gene lookup returns CDR1 SGHVS and CDR2 FQNEAQ. The CDR3 DNA sequence: TGTGCCAGCACAACGACAGGTTCGATAGGGGAGACCCAGTACTTC. Protein sequence: CASTTTGSIGETQYF. Complete variable domain (other parts from reference TRBV7-8 and TRBJ2-5): GAGVSQSPRYKVAKRGQDVALRCDPISGHVSLFWYQQALGQGPEFLTYFQNEAQLDKSGLPSDRFFAERPEGSVSTLKIQRTQQEDSAVYLCASTTTGSIGETQYFGPGTRLLVL.

This sequence joins TRBV14 and TRBJ2-7, with TRBD1 identical over 7 bases. Germline CDR1 is SGHDN and CDR2 is FVKESK. J gave up 2 bases and V 4 bases, and 17 bases lay outside the gene matches. CDR3 length: 18 amino acids. The CDR3 region is CASSPQPRQGPFTYEQYF. As DNA, the CDR3 is TGTGCCAGCAGCCCCCAACCCCGACAGGGTCCTTTCACCTACGAGCAGTACTTC.

In this sample, this clone turned up a few times. The chain uses TRBV5-4 and TRBJ1-2, with 7 nucleotides matching TRBD1. This CDR3 region has 15 residues. Germline assignment: CDR1 SGHNT and CDR2 YYREEE (reference sequence). V shed 4 bases, J shed 4 bases, and the junction held 10 bases outside the gene matches. The CDR3 nucleotides are TGTGCCAGCAGCGGGAGGACAGGTTCCCCCTATGGCTACACCTTC. Protein: CASSGRTGSPYGYTF.

The genes are TRBV28 and TRBJ1-3, with a possible D match to TRBD1 (5 bases). The CDR3 covers 11 residues. Germline CDR1 and CDR2: MDHEN and SYDVKM. Between the trimmed V and J ends, which lost 7 bases and 11 bases, there was a span of 12 bases. CDR3 bases: TGTGCCAGCATCGACGGGACTGCCATATATTTT. Translated: CASIDGTAIYF. Complete variable domain (other parts from reference TRBV28 and TRBJ1-3): DVKVTQSSRYLVKRTGEKVFLECVQDMDHENMFWYRQDPGLGLRLIYFSYDVKMKEKGDIPEGYSVSREKKERFSLILESASTNQTSMYLCASIDGTAIYFGEGSWLTVV.

This chain joins TRBV11-2 and TRBJ1-1; perhaps TRBD1 as D (5 bases). Germline CDR1 reads SGHAT; CDR2 reads FQNNGV. V was pared by 1 base and J by 7 bases, with 13 bases between. CDR3 length: 14 amino acids. The CDR3 nucleotides are TGTGCCAGCAGCTTAGTACTCCGGGGCGTTGAAGCTTTCTTT. Translating gives CASSLVLRGVEAFF.